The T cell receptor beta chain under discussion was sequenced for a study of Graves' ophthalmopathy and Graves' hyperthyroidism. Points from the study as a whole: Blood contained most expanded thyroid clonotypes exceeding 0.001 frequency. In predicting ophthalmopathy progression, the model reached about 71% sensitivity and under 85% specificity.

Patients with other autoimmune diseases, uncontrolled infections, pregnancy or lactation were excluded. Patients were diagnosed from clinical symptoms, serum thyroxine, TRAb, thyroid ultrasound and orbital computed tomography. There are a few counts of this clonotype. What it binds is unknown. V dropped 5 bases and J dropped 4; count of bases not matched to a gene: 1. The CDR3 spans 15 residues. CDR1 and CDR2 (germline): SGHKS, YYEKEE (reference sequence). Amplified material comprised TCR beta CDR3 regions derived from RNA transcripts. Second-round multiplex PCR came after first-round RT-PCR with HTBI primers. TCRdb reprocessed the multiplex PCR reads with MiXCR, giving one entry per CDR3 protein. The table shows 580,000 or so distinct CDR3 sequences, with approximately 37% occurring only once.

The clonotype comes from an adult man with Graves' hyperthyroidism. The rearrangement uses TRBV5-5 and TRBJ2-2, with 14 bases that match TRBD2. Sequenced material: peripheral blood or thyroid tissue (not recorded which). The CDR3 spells CASRGLAGVTGELFF. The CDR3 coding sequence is TGTGCCAGCAGGGGACTAGCGGGAGTCACCGGGGAGCTGTTTTTT.